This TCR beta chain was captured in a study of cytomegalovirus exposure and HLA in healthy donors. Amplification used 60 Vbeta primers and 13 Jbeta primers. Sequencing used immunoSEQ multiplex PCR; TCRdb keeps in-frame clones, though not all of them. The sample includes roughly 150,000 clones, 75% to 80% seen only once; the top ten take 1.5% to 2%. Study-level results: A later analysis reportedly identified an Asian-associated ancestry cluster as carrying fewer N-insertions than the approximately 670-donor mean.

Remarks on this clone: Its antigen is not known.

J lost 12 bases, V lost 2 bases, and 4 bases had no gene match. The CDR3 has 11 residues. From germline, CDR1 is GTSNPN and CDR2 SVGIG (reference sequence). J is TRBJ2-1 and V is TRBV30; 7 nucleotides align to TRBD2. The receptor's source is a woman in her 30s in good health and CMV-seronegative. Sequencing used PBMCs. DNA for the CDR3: TGTGCCTGGAGTAATTCGGGGGGGCAGTTCTTC. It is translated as CAWSNSGGQFF.